This TCR beta chain was retrieved from a study of molecular identifiers for immune sequencing clone quantification. The study's findings and limits: Detection of one spiked Jurkat cell's TCR RNA reportedly worked in one million naive cells.

Sorted cell numbers of roughly 19,000 to 1,000,000, with 10%, 30% or 50% RNA, served as input for naive CD8 libraries. Naive CD8 T cell sorting was performed on the CD8+CD4-CCR7+CD45RA+ phenotype. This clonotype was seen a handful of times. Its antigen is unidentified. A single record per CDR3 protein comes from TCRdb applying MiXCR to the PCR reads. The table lists about 320,000 distinct CDR3 sequences, 20% to 25% of them singletons. This sequence originates from a human donor in good health. Some libraries in this study had Jurkat cell RNA spiked in. The sequenced sample was naive CD8+ T cells from blood, with Jurkat cell RNA spiked in. Subset described: FACS-sorted CD8+CD4-CCR7+CD45RA+ naive T cells.

The CDR3, as DNA: TGTGCCATACCAGGGGAGGATGGCTACACCTTC. It specifies CAIPGEDGYTF. The chain couples TRBV2 to TRBJ1-2, with a tentative D call TRBD1 (6 bases). This CDR3 spans 11 amino acids. The V end lost 10 bases, the J end lost 6 bases, and 12 bases lay between the germline ends. CDR1 is SNHLY, CDR2 FYNNEI, per germline.